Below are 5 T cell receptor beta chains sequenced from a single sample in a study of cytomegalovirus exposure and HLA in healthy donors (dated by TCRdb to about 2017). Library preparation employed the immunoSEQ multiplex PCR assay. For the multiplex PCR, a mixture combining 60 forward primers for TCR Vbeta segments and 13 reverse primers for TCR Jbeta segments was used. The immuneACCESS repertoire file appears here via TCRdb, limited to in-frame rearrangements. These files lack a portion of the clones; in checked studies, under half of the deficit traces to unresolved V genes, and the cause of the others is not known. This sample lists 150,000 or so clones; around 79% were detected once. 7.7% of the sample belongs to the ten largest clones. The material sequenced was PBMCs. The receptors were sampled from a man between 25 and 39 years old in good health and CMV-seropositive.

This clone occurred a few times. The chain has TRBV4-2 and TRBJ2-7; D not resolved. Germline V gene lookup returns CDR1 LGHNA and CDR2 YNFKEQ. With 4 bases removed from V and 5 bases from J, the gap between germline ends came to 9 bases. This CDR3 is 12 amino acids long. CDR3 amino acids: CASSPNTDEQYF. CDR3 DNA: TGTGCCAGCAGCCCTAACACAGACGAGCAGTACTTC.

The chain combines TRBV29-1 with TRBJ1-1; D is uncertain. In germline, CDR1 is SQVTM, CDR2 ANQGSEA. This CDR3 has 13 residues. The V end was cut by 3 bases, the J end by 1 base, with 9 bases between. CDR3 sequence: CSVDYRENTEAFF. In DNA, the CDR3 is TGCAGCGTTGACTACAGAGAGAACACTGAAGCTTTCTTT.

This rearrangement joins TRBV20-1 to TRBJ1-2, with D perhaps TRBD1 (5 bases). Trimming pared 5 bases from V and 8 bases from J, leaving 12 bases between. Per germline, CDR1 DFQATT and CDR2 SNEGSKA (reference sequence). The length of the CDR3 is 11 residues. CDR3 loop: CSASLGGGYTF. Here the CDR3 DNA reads TGCAGTGCTTCTCTGGGGGGAGGCTACACCTTC.

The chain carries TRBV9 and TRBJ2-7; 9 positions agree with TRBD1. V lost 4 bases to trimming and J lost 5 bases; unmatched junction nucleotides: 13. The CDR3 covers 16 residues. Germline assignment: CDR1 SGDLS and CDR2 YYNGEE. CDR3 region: CASSLTGTGRTNEQYF. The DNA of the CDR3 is TGTGCCAGCAGCCTCACCGGGACAGGGCGGACCAACGAGCAGTACTTC.

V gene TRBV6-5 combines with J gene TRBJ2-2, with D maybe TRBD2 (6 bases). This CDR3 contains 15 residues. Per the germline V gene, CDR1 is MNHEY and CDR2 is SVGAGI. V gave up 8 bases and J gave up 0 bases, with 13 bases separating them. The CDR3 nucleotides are TGTGCCAGCCTCGGTTGGGGGGCGAACACCGGGGAGCTGTTTTTT. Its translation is CASLGWGANTGELFF.